Each of the 3 T cell receptor beta chains below was sequenced from the same sample in a study of blood T cell repertoires in COVID-19. Data came from immunoSEQ multiplex PCR; TCRdb stores just in-frame clones and leaves some out. The sample has 110,000 or so clones; over 75% are singletons. Sequences were obtained from peripheral blood. The receptors shown here come from a woman in her 70s who had recovered from COVID-19.

This clone appeared a single time. The V and J genes are TRBV7-6 and TRBJ2-1; 9 nucleotides line up with TRBD2. This CDR3 has 16 amino acids. Losses at the gene ends were 5 bases for V and 4 bases for J; bases not matched to a gene: 9. Per germline, CDR1 SGHVS and CDR2 FNYEAQ. For the CDR3, the DNA is TGTGCCAGCAGCGGTTTAGCGGGAGCGGTTTACAATGAGCAGTTCTTC. Its translation: CASSGLAGAVYNEQFF. The full variable domain, with the rest looked up from reference TRBV7-6 and TRBJ2-1, is GAGVSQSPRYKVTKRGQDVALRCDPISGHVSLYWYRQALGQGPEFLTYFNYEAQQDKSGLPNDRFSAERPEGSISTLTIQRTEQRDSAMYRCASSGLAGAVYNEQFFGPGTRLTVL.

The chain links TRBV7-2 to TRBJ1-2, with 7 bases that match TRBD1. The V and J ends lost 1 base and 2 bases, in that order; junction bases with no gene match: 16. The CDR3 consists of 19 residues. Germline V gene sequence: CDR1 SGHTA, CDR2 FQGNSA. In DNA form, the CDR3 reads TGTGCCAGCAGCTTAGTAGGTGGGTCGAAGGGGACAGCGAACTATGGCTACACCTTC. It encodes CASSLVGGSKGTANYGYTF.

The chain couples TRBV5-1 to TRBJ2-7; 7 nucleotides line up with TRBD2. The germline V gene has CDR1 SGHRS and CDR2 YFSETQ. V lost 0 bases and J lost 7; bases outside the gene matches: 10. This CDR3 has 15 amino acids. This CDR3 is CASSLERGLGDEQYF. In DNA form, the CDR3 reads TGCGCCAGCAGCTTGGAGCGGGGTCTTGGGGATGAGCAGTACTTC.